Below, 32 T cell receptor beta chains from the same sample are listed, as sequenced in a study of T cells in Graves' hyperthyroidism and ophthalmopathy. Amplified TCR beta CDR3 regions derived from RNA transcripts. The primer set for the first-round RT-PCR of the TCR CDR3 was HTBI. Each CDR3 protein is one row after TCRdb ran MiXCR on the multiplex PCR reads. The table lists about 380,000 distinct CDR3 sequences, approximately 17% of them singletons. Sequencing input: blood. The receptors here all came from a young man with Graves' ophthalmopathy.

The V gene is TRBV19, the J gene TRBJ2-3; tentative D call: TRBD1 (6 bases). Deletions cut 3 bases from V and 0 bases from J, with 13 bases between. Germline CDR1 reads LNHDA; CDR2 reads SQIVND (reference sequence). The CDR3 runs 16 residues. CDR3 nucleotides: TGTGCCAGTAGTATGATCGGTGGGGGCAGCACAGATACGCAGTATTTT. Translation: CASSMIGGGSTDTQYF. Full variable domain (remainder filled in from reference TRBV19 and TRBJ2-3): DGGITQSPKYLFRKEGQNVTLSCEQNLNHDAMYWYRQDPGQGLRLIYYSQIVNDFQKGDIAEGYSVSREKKESFPLTVTSAQKNPTAFYLCASSMIGGGSTDTQYFGPGTRLTVL.

This clonotype has more than one count but fewer than ten. The rearrangement links TRBV6-1 to TRBJ1-2, with 7 bases fitting TRBD1. The CDR3 loop spans 15 amino acids. Germline values: CDR1 MNHNS, CDR2 SASEGT. The V gene end was trimmed by 2 bases and the J gene end by 5 bases; junction bases not matched to a gene: 8. The CDR3 DNA reads as TGTGCCAGCAGTGAACGAGGACAGGTGATTTATGGCTACACCTTC. Translation gives CASSERGQVIYGYTF.

In this sample, this clonotype turned up a few times. The chain employs TRBV5-1 and TRBJ2-5; 9 bases agree with TRBD2. V lost 4 bases to trimming and J lost 4 bases; unmatched junction nucleotides: 8. The germline V gene has CDR1 SGHRS and CDR2 YFSETQ. The CDR3 totals 15 residues. CDR3 nucleotide sequence: TGCGCCAGCAGCACCGGACTAGCGCAGGGAGAGACCCAGTACTTC. Translation gives CASSTGLAQGETQYF.

In this sample, this clonotype turned up once. The chain is built from TRBV4-1 and TRBJ2-5; TRBD1 agrees at 10 bases. There are 16 residues in the CDR3. Germline trimming cut 0 bases from V and 2 bases from J; bases unmatched to any gene: 3. Germline CDR1 MGHRA, CDR2 YSYEKL. The chain's CDR3 is CASSQEPGQGQETQYF. The CDR3 DNA is TGCGCCAGCAGCCAAGAACCGGGACAGGGGCAAGAGACCCAGTACTTC.

In its sample, this clonotype was seen a few times. This chain links TRBV13 with TRBJ2-7; D is possibly TRBD1 (5 bases). Trimming took off 0 bases at V and 0 bases at J, with 12 bases between the two ends. Germline values: CDR1 PRHDT, CDR2 FYEKMQ (reference sequence). This CDR3 contains 16 residues. This CDR3 is CASSLGPIQDSYEQYF. DNA for the CDR3: TGTGCCAGCAGCTTAGGGCCTATACAGGACTCCTACGAGCAGTACTTC.

This clonotype was counted once. The chain recombines TRBV4-3 with TRBJ2-7; TRBD2 agrees at 15 bases. After removal of 0 bases from V and 4 bases from J, the junction contained 4 bases not matched to a gene. The CDR3 totals 17 residues. The germline CDR1 and CDR2 sequences are LGHNA and YSLEER. The CDR3 nucleotides read TGCGCCAGCAGCCAAGAAAGGGGACTAGCGGGAGGTTACGAGCAGTACTTC. Translation: CASSQERGLAGGYEQYF.

The V gene is TRBV20-1, the J gene TRBJ2-7; 9 bases agree with TRBD2. J gave up 4 bases and V 3 bases, and 13 bases lay outside the gene matches. From germline, CDR1 is DFQATT and CDR2 SNEGSKA (reference sequence). CDR3 length: 16 residues. This chain's CDR3 is CSASLWSAGGMYEQYF. The CDR3 nucleotides are TGCAGTGCTAGTTTATGGTCAGCGGGAGGTATGTACGAGCAGTACTTC.

This clonotype was recorded many times. The chain couples TRBV3-1 to TRBJ2-1, with a tentative D call TRBD2 (5 bases). This CDR3 has 13 residues. Germline-derived CDR1 and CDR2 are LGHDT and YNNKEL (reference sequence). The V end lost 7 bases, the J end lost 7 bases, and 14 bases lay between the germline ends. CDR3: CASTPTGVNEQFF. The CDR3 bases are TGTGCCAGCACCCCCACCGGGGTAAATGAGCAGTTCTTC.

V gene TRBV5-4 combines with J gene TRBJ1-6; TRBD1 is a possible D gene (5 bases). V was shortened by 0 bases and J by 5 bases, with 9 bases between the two germline ends. The CDR3 extends over 15 amino acids. CDR1 is SGHNT and CDR2 is YYREEE in the germline V gene (reference sequence). The CDR3, as DNA: TGTGCCAGCAGCTTGGTGGGACCGAATAATTCACCCCTCCACTTT. Its protein product is CASSLVGPNNSPLHF.

The sample holds many counts of this clonotype. The chain recombines TRBV29-1 with TRBJ2-7; TRBD1 agrees at 9 bases. Unmatched junction bases numbered 1, after V lost 3 bases and J lost 1 base. The germline V gene encodes CDR1 SQVTM and CDR2 ANQGSEA. The CDR3 has 13 amino acids. The CDR3 bases are TGCAGCGTTGAGGACAGGGGTTCCTACGAGCAGTACTTC. This codes for CSVEDRGSYEQYF.

The rearrangement joins TRBV20-1 to TRBJ2-5; no reliable D call. V lost 2 bases and J lost 3, with 7 bases in between. Germline V gene lookup returns CDR1 DFQATT and CDR2 SNEGSKA (reference sequence). The CDR3 totals 12 residues. The CDR3 bases are TGCAGTGCTAGACCCTTGAAAGAGACCCAGTACTTC. This translates into CSARPLKETQYF.

In this sample, this clonotype turned up a few times. The CDR3 here is CASRRLALRETQYF. The CDR3, as DNA: TGTGCCAGCAGGCGACTAGCCTTGCGGGAGACCCAGTACTTC. V usage is TRBV3-1 and J usage is TRBJ2-5; TRBD2 matches at 7 bases. The CDR3 has 14 amino acids. Trimming at V came to 6 bases and at J to 5 bases, leaving 9 bases not matched to a gene. Germline V gives CDR1 LGHDT, CDR2 YNNKEL (reference sequence).

This clonotype was seen at least ten times. This chain joins TRBV28 and TRBJ2-5; TRBD2 might be the D (7 bases). Germline CDR1 and CDR2: MDHEN and SYDVKM. The CDR3 spans 14 residues. V was shortened by 7 bases and J by 2 bases, with 14 bases between the two germline ends. CDR3 in DNA: TGTGCCAGCATGGGGGGGACACCACAAGAGACCCAGTACTTC. The encoded protein is CASMGGTPQETQYF.

The chain carries TRBV6-1 and TRBJ2-2; a possible D gene is TRBD1 (6 bases). The CDR3 loop spans 11 amino acids. The V end lost 8 bases, the J end lost 7 bases, and 8 bases lay between the germline ends. The V gene's germline CDR1 is MNHNS and CDR2 SASEGT. CDR3 protein: CASGGIGELFF. CDR3 nucleotides: TGTGCCAGCGGGGGCATCGGGGAGCTGTTTTTT.

The J gene is TRBJ2-7, the V gene TRBV4-1; D might be TRBD2 (7 bases). The CDR3 has 15 amino acids. Germline-derived CDR1 and CDR2 are MGHRA and YSYEKL. Between the trimmed V and J ends, which lost 1 base and 1 base, there was a span of 11 bases. Written as DNA, the CDR3 is TGCGCCAGCAGCCAAGTACAGGGAGGGTCCTACGAGCAGTACTTC. This gives the protein CASSQVQGGSYEQYF.

The sample holds a few counts of this clonotype. The chain uses TRBV15 and TRBJ2-1; 8 positions match TRBD1. CDR1 is LNHNV and CDR2 is YYDKDF in the germline V gene (reference sequence). This CDR3 contains 17 residues. V gave up 0 bases and J gave up 2 bases; unmatched junction bases: 6. The CDR3 bases are TGTGCCACCAGCAGAGATCAGGGGGCGGAAACCTACAATGAGCAGTTCTTC. It specifies CATSRDQGAETYNEQFF.

This clonotype has at least ten counts. This chain joins TRBV7-9 and TRBJ1-1; D remains ambiguous. Per the germline V gene, CDR1 is SEHNR and CDR2 is FQNEAQ (reference sequence). V lost 6 bases, J lost 8 bases, and 13 bases lay in between. The length of the CDR3 is 12 residues. In DNA, the CDR3 is TGTGCCAGCAGACCACTAGCGGGCGAAGCTTTCTTT. It specifies CASRPLAGEAFF. Using reference TRBV7-9 and TRBJ1-1 for the parts outside the CDR3, the full variable domain is DTGVSQNPRHKITKRGQNVTFRCDPISEHNRLYWYRQTLGQGPEFLTYFQNEAQLEKSRLLSDRFSAERPKGSFSTLEIQRTEQGDSAMYLCASRPLAGEAFFGQGTRLTVV.

The rearrangement uses TRBV29-1 and TRBJ2-7; 10 nucleotides match TRBD1. The V segment lost 1 base and the J segment 7 bases; nucleotides outside the gene matches: 10. Per the germline V gene, CDR1 is SQVTM and CDR2 is ANQGSEA. There are 15 residues in the CDR3. The CDR3 nucleotides read TGCAGCGTTGAAGGAGAGGGACAGGGGTCTGGGGAGCAGTACTTC. It is translated as CSVEGEGQGSGEQYF.

This clonotype was observed many times. J is TRBJ1-1 and V is TRBV6-1; D remains unclear. The CDR3 spans 14 residues. V lost 5 bases to trimming and J lost 1 base, with 11 bases between them. Germline CDR1 and CDR2: MNHNS and SASEGT. DNA of the CDR3: TGTGCCAGCAGTCACCTGTCAGGGAACACTGAAGCTTTCTTT. This codes for CASSHLSGNTEAFF.

This clonotype was seen more than once but under ten times. The chain has TRBV12-3 or TRBV12-4 and TRBJ1-2, with D hard to call. V was clipped by 6 bases and J by 0 bases, with 8 bases between them. The CDR3 covers 13 residues. CDR3 nucleotides: TGTGCCAGCAGACAGAGAGCTAACTATGGCTACACCTTC. Its translation: CASRQRANYGYTF.

This chain's CDR3 is CSARGREEGYEQYF. The CDR3 DNA is TGCAGTGCTAGAGGAAGGGAGGAGGGCTACGAGCAGTACTTC. The V gene is TRBV20-1, the J gene TRBJ2-7; a weak D match, TRBD2 (6 bases). Trimming stripped 1 base from V and 3 bases from J, with 13 bases between. CDR1 is DFQATT and CDR2 is SNEGSKA in the germline V gene (reference sequence). The CDR3 has 14 residues.

V is TRBV29-1 and J is TRBJ1-2; 8 positions agree with TRBD1. Germline V gene data show CDR1 as SQVTM and CDR2 as ANQGSEA. J lost 6 bases, V lost 7 bases, and 7 bases had no gene match. The CDR3 sequence is 12 residues long. The CDR3 spells CSGGQGGDGYTF. The CDR3 DNA follows: TGCAGCGGCGGACAGGGAGGTGATGGCTACACCTTC.

V is TRBV4-2 and J is TRBJ2-2, with unresolved D. V was pared by 0 bases and J by 4 bases, with 6 bases between. CDR1 and CDR2 (germline): LGHNA, YNFKEQ. CDR3 length: 14 amino acids. The CDR3, as DNA: TGTGCCAGCAGCCAAGATTCCTTCACCGGGGAGCTGTTTTTT. This encodes CASSQDSFTGELFF.

This sequence joins TRBV12-3 or TRBV12-4 and TRBJ2-1; D is possibly TRBD2 (6 bases). Trimming left V 5 bases short and J 4 bases short, with 18 bases between. CDR3 size: 16 residues. The CDR3 here is CASSPQTSGNYNEQFF. CDR3 bases: TGTGCCAGCAGTCCCCAGACTAGTGGAAATTACAATGAGCAGTTCTTC.

This clonotype was detected ten times or more. The chain joins TRBV3-1 to TRBJ2-5; a possible D gene is TRBD1 (6 bases). V dropped 1 base and J dropped 4 bases, with 16 bases sitting between them. Germline V gene sequence: CDR1 LGHDT, CDR2 YNNKEL (reference sequence). The CDR3 runs 16 residues. The CDR3 reads CASSQGSQGRGETQYF. For the CDR3, the DNA is TGTGCCAGCAGCCAAGGATCGCAGGGGAGAGGAGAGACCCAGTACTTC.

The chain employs TRBV2 and TRBJ1-5; 8 nucleotides align to TRBD1. The CDR3 loop spans 16 amino acids. Germline V gives CDR1 SNHLY, CDR2 FYNNEI. V lost 10 bases to trimming and J lost 1 base; unmatched junction nucleotides: 12. In nucleotides, the CDR3 is TGTGCCAACACTGGACAGGGTAGGAGAAGCAATCAGCCCCAGCATTTT. It translates to CANTGQGRRSNQPQHF. Complete variable domain (other parts from reference TRBV2 and TRBJ1-5): EPEVTQTPSHQVTQMGQEVILRCVPISNHLYFYWYRQILGQKVEFLVSFYNNEISEKSEIFDDQFSVERPDGSNFTLKIRSTKLEDSAMYFCANTGQGRRSNQPQHFGDGTRLSIL.

The genes are TRBV7-2 and TRBJ2-7, with 8 bases fitting TRBD2. V trimming: 5 bases; J trimming: 3 bases; junction bases outside the gene matches: 9. CDR3 size: 15 residues. CDR1 is SGHTA and CDR2 is FQGNSA in the germline V gene. The CDR3 sequence is CASSTRTSRDYEQYF. DNA for the CDR3: TGTGCCAGCAGCACTCGGACTAGCCGAGACTACGAGCAGTACTTC. Together with reference TRBV7-2 and TRBJ2-7, the CDR3 gives the full variable domain: GAGVSQSPSNKVTEKGKDVELRCDPISGHTALYWYRQSLGQGLEFLIYFQGNSAPDKSGLPSDRFSAERTGGSVSTLTIQRTQQEDSAVYLCASSTRTSRDYEQYFGPGTRLTVT.

In its sample, this clonotype was seen many times. The CDR3 DNA is TGTGCCAGCACTACTTACCCGGGACAGGGAGGTTCACCCCTCCACTTT. Amino acids: CASTTYPGQGGSPLHF. V gene TRBV27 combines with J gene TRBJ1-6, with 9 nucleotides matching TRBD1. This CDR3 is 16 amino acids long. The germline V gene encodes CDR1 MNHEY and CDR2 SMNVEV (reference sequence). The J segment lost 9 bases and the V segment lost 7 bases, leaving 13 bases of the junction unmatched.

This clonotype was seen at least ten times. The chain carries TRBV3-1 and TRBJ2-7; possible D gene TRBD1, 6 bases. This CDR3 is 16 amino acids long. The ends were cut back, 0 bases at V and 6 bases at J, with 18 bases in the middle. From germline, CDR1 is LGHDT and CDR2 YNNKEL (reference sequence). The CDR3 bases are TGTGCCAGCAGCCAAGAGGTCGACAGGTGGGTCTCCGAGCAGTACTTC. The encoded protein is CASSQEVDRWVSEQYF.

CDR3 in amino acids: CSVEAGRGLPSEHSGGWYNEQFF. The CDR3 DNA follows: TGCAGCGTTGAGGCCGGCAGGGGACTCCCCTCGGAGCATTCGGGGGGTTGGTACAATGAGCAGTTCTTC. The V gene is TRBV29-1, the J gene TRBJ2-1; a possible D gene is TRBD2 (7 bases). Germline V gene lookup returns CDR1 SQVTM and CDR2 ANQGSEA. The CDR3 totals 23 residues. The ends were cut back, 3 bases at V and 4 bases at J, with 40 bases in the middle.

This clonotype was seen more than once but under ten times. The chain couples TRBV6-1 to TRBJ2-5, with D possibly called TRBD1 or TRBD2 (5 bases each). V lost 7 bases and J 5 bases, leaving 17 bases between the germline ends. Per germline, CDR1 MNHNS and CDR2 SASEGT. There are 14 residues in the CDR3. CDR3 sequence reads: CASTFQGPRETQYF. The CDR3 DNA reads as TGTGCCAGCACTTTTCAGGGACCCCGGGAGACCCAGTACTTC.

This clonotype was detected ten times or more. This chain uses TRBV2 with TRBJ2-3; D possibly corresponds to TRBD2 (5 bases). CDR3 length: 15 amino acids. V gave up 8 bases and J gave up 3 bases, with 18 bases separating them. The germline V gene encodes CDR1 SNHLY and CDR2 FYNNEI. The CDR3 coding sequence is TGTGCCAGCTCTGGGCCCTCCGGCGGGACAGATACGCAGTATTTT. Encoded protein: CASSGPSGGTDTQYF.